The 20 T cell receptor beta chains below come from one sample, sequenced in a study of early T cells in non-severe SARS-CoV-2 infection (dated by TCRdb to about 2021). Libraries were constructed by 5' RACE. TCRdb names NextSeq 500 as the instrument used. The public reads were run again by TCRdb, first through fastp at Q25 and then through MiXCR, and only productive beta chains were kept. Each entry is one CDR3 protein sequence, shown with its most common DNA and genes. The sample records roughly 72,000 distinct CDR3 sequences, about an eighth of which are singletons. Of the sample, roughly 2.6% falls within the top ten clones. Material: whole blood, obtained at baseline. The receptor set was obtained from an adult who was a healthcare worker with PCR-confirmed SARS-CoV-2 infection or an uninfected control (not recorded which).

As DNA, the CDR3 is TGCGCCAGCAGACGCGAGCAGGAACCCAAACGGGGCACAGATACGCAGTATTTT. Translating it yields CASRREQEPKRGTDTQYF. The J gene is TRBJ2-3, the V gene TRBV4-3; D is ambiguous. CDR1 and CDR2 (germline): LGHNA, YSLEER. The CDR3 runs 18 residues. Trimming stripped 6 bases from V and 1 base from J, with 23 bases between.

This clonotype has at least ten counts. The chain has TRBV29-1 and TRBJ2-2; 8 bases are a match to TRBD1. CDR1 and CDR2 from the germline V gene are SQVTM and ANQGSEA. V dropped 7 bases and J dropped 4; count of bases not matched to a gene: 8. There are 14 residues in the CDR3. Written as DNA, the CDR3 is TGCAGCGCCACCCAGGGGGCGCGCACCGGGGAGCTGTTTTTT. It specifies CSATQGARTGELFF.

This clonotype has ten or more counts. This chain joins TRBV19 and TRBJ2-3; no firm D call. V lost 1 base and J lost 6, with 14 bases in between. Germline V lookup: CDR1 LNHDA, CDR2 SQIVND (reference sequence). This CDR3 is built from 15 residues. The CDR3 bases are TGTGCCAGTAGTATAGGGTATATGCCCTCGGATACGCAGTATTTT. Its protein product is CASSIGYMPSDTQYF.

The chain is built from TRBV12-3 or TRBV12-4 and TRBJ2-2; no firm D call. This CDR3 spans 12 amino acids. Deletions cut 8 bases from V and 5 bases from J, with 9 bases between. In nucleotides, the CDR3 is TGTGCCAGCCGACTTCTAACCGGGGAGCTGTTTTTT. This translates into CASRLLTGELFF.

This clonotype showed up just a few times. This rearrangement joins TRBV11-2 to TRBJ2-7, with 9 bases fitting TRBD1. Germline CDR1 reads SGHAT; CDR2 reads FQNNGV. V dropped 4 bases and J dropped 7; count of bases not matched to a gene: 11. This CDR3 has 15 amino acids. In nucleotides, the CDR3 is TGTGCCAGCAGCTCCTACAGGGGGCTTCGAATGGAGCAGTACTTC. It yields the protein CASSSYRGLRMEQYF.

The table lists this clonotype with many counts. The J gene is TRBJ2-2, the V gene TRBV5-1, with TRBD1 matching over 8 bases. CDR1 is SGHRS and CDR2 is YFSETQ in the germline V gene. CDR3 length equals 16 residues. V was pared by 4 bases and J by 6 bases, with 11 bases of the junction left unmatched. The CDR3 nucleotides read TGCGCCAGCAGCCCCCCTGGACAGGGAACGGCCGGGGAGCTGTTTTTT. Protein sequence: CASSPPGQGTAGELFF.

This clonotype was seen a few times. The chain joins TRBV6-6 to TRBJ1-1; no clear D. The germline V gene has CDR1 MNHNY and CDR2 SVGAGI (reference sequence). CDR3 length equals 11 residues. Trimming stripped 5 bases from V and 4 bases from J, with 5 bases between. CDR3 sequence reads: CASSPLTEAFF. For the CDR3, the DNA is TGTGCCAGCAGTCCTCTCACTGAAGCTTTCTTT.

This clonotype occurred many times. The gene calls are TRBV2 and TRBJ1-1; TRBD1 is a possible D gene (6 bases). Germline CDR1 and CDR2: SNHLY and FYNNEI. CDR3 size: 14 residues. V was clipped by 2 bases and J by 7 bases, with 14 bases between them. CDR3 sequence: CASSESGGRFEAFF. The CDR3 DNA sequence: TGTGCCAGCAGTGAATCTGGGGGCCGGTTTGAAGCTTTCTTT.

The J gene is TRBJ2-1, the V gene TRBV2; TRBD2 aligns across 9 bases. The ends lost 4 bases at V and 8 bases at J; junction bases unmatched: 6. The CDR3 is 14 residues long. Germline V gene sequence: CDR1 SNHLY, CDR2 FYNNEI. The CDR3 loop reads CASSVAGARDEQFF. CDR3 DNA sequence: TGTGCCAGCAGTGTAGCGGGGGCTAGGGATGAGCAGTTCTTC.

This clonotype was found many times. This chain connects TRBV21-1 to TRBJ1-1; no DNA check was done on the table's D call, TRBD1. TRBV21-1 represents a pseudogene. This CDR3 spans 14 amino acids. CDR3 sequence reads: CASSRGKGNTEAFF. DNA for the CDR3: TGTGCCAGCAGCAGGGGGAAGGGGAACACTGAAGCTTTCTTT.

This clonotype was detected many times. The rearrangement uses TRBV25-1 and TRBJ2-1; tentatively, D is TRBD2 (7 bases). The CDR3 sequence is 16 residues long. Deletions cut 2 bases from V and 1 base from J, with 12 bases between. The germline gives CDR1 MGHDK, CDR2 SYGVNS. The CDR3 nucleotides read TGTGCCAGCAGTGAACCGGGGGGCCGGTCCTACAATGAGCAGTTCTTC. It yields the protein CASSEPGGRSYNEQFF.

V is TRBV6-5 and J is TRBJ1-1, with D maybe TRBD1 (5 bases). V gave up 1 base and J gave up 7 bases, with 10 bases separating them. This CDR3 contains 13 residues. Germline CDR1 MNHEY, CDR2 SVGAGI. This CDR3 is CASSYLGGIEAFF. In nucleotides, the CDR3 is TGTGCCAGCAGTTACTTGGGGGGGATTGAAGCTTTCTTT.

This clonotype was counted between two and nine times. V and J are TRBV11-2 and TRBJ2-5, with 9 bases that match TRBD2. Germline-derived CDR1 and CDR2 are SGHAT and FQNNGV. The ends lost 3 bases at V and 3 bases at J; junction bases unmatched: 5. The CDR3 totals 15 residues. The CDR3 sequence: CASSLRVAGEETQYF. CDR3 DNA: TGTGCCAGCAGCTTGAGGGTAGCGGGGGAAGAGACCCAGTACTTC.

This clonotype occurred a few times. The chain uses TRBV7-9 and TRBJ2-2; D gene uncertain. CDR1 and CDR2 (germline): SEHNR, FQNEAQ (reference sequence). The CDR3 runs 13 residues. The V and J ends lost 1 base and 6 bases respectively, with 6 bases between them. The CDR3 is CASSLEGAGELFF. In DNA form, the CDR3 reads TGTGCCAGCAGCTTAGAGGGCGCCGGGGAGCTGTTTTTT. The variable domain in full, completed from reference TRBV7-9 and TRBJ2-2, reads DTGVSQNPRHKITKRGQNVTFRCDPISEHNRLYWYRQTLGQGPEFLTYFQNEAQLEKSRLLSDRFSAERPKGSFSTLEIQRTEQGDSAMYLCASSLEGAGELFFGEGSRLTVL.

The CDR3 here is CSVEDIGDPYNEQFF. CDR3 in DNA: TGCAGCGTTGAAGATATCGGGGATCCTTACAATGAGCAGTTCTTC. This chain connects TRBV29-1 to TRBJ2-1, with a weak D call TRBD2 (5 bases). This CDR3 is 15 amino acids long. Trimming stripped 0 bases from V and 4 bases from J, with 13 bases between. The germline gives CDR1 SQVTM, CDR2 ANQGSEA.

Ten or more counts support this clonotype. The J gene is TRBJ1-4, the V gene TRBV20-1, with D possibly matching TRBD1 (6 bases). V lost 6 bases to trimming and J lost 6 bases, with 14 bases between them. The germline V gene encodes CDR1 DFQATT and CDR2 SNEGSKA (reference sequence). The CDR3 has 13 residues. The DNA of the CDR3 is TGCAGTGCGGTGGGGGCACGGGATGAAAAACTGTTTTTT. Amino acid sequence: CSAVGARDEKLFF.

The rearrangement joins TRBV20-1 to TRBJ2-1; D possibly matches TRBD1 or TRBD2 (6 bases each). Germline V lookup: CDR1 DFQATT, CDR2 SNEGSKA (reference sequence). The CDR3 is 17 residues long. Trimming removed 3 bases from V and 1 base from J, with 19 bases in between. The CDR3 loop reads CSARSAEGGRSYNEQFF. The CDR3 DNA sequence: TGCAGTGCTAGGTCAGCGGAGGGGGGCCGGTCCTACAATGAGCAGTTCTTC.

The chain employs TRBV6-1 and TRBJ2-7; D remains unclear. Germline V gene sequence: CDR1 MNHNS, CDR2 SASEGT. CDR3 size: 13 residues. The V end lost 4 bases, the J end lost 0 bases, and 7 bases lay between the germline ends. CDR3 amino acids: CASSGGSSYEQYF. The CDR3 DNA reads as TGTGCCAGCAGTGGGGGATCCTCCTACGAGCAGTACTTC.

The gene calls are TRBV7-2 and TRBJ2-3; maybe TRBD2 (6 bases). In germline, CDR1 is SGHTA, CDR2 FQGNSA. V was shortened by 5 bases and J by 3 bases, with 18 bases between the two germline ends. The CDR3 covers 16 residues. This CDR3 is CASSGPYGGVTDTQYF. CDR3 in DNA: TGTGCCAGCAGCGGCCCATACGGGGGTGTAACAGATACGCAGTATTTT. The whole variable domain, filled in from reference TRBV7-2 and TRBJ2-3, reads GAGVSQSPSNKVTEKGKDVELRCDPISGHTALYWYRQSLGQGLEFLIYFQGNSAPDKSGLPSDRFSAERTGGSVSTLTIQRTQQEDSAVYLCASSGPYGGVTDTQYFGPGTRLTVL.

This clonotype has a count of ten or more. The CDR3 DNA sequence: TGTGCCAGCAGCTTAGAAGCCGTTAACTCCTACAATGAGCAGTTCTTC. The encoded protein is CASSLEAVNSYNEQFF. The rearrangement joins TRBV7-8 to TRBJ2-1; D ambiguous. This CDR3 has 16 residues. The ends were cut back, 1 base at V and 0 bases at J, with 10 bases in the middle. Germline V gene lookup returns CDR1 SGHVS and CDR2 FQNEAQ.